This passage covers 29 T cell receptor beta chains from one sample sequenced in a study of cytomegalovirus exposure and HLA in healthy donors. PCR primers comprised 60 Vbeta and 13 Jbeta primers. The table came from immunoSEQ multiplex PCR; TCRdb's copy has only in-frame clones and leaves some out. The sample lists some 150,000 clones, around three quarters occurring once. The sample comprised PBMCs. These receptor sequences come from a woman in her thirties in good health and CMV-seropositive.

The chain has TRBV6-5 and TRBJ1-2, with TRBD1 as a possible D gene (5 bases). Trimming pared 0 bases from V and 2 bases from J, leaving 10 bases between. The CDR3 sequence is 15 residues long. Germline V gene data show CDR1 as MNHEY and CDR2 as SVGAGI. CDR3 nucleotide sequence: TGTGCCAGCAGTTACTCTGGGGCGTACAACTATGGCTACACCTTC. As protein: CASSYSGAYNYGYTF.

The chain uses TRBV11-2 and TRBJ2-4, with a weak D call TRBD1 (5 bases). The CDR3 contains 13 residues. V gave up 1 base and J gave up 4 bases, with 5 bases separating them. Germline CDR1 reads SGHAT; CDR2 reads FQNNGV. The CDR3 here is CASSLGTKNIQYF. DNA for the CDR3: TGTGCCAGCAGCTTAGGGACAAAAAACATTCAGTACTTC.

This clone came up a few times. V gene TRBV27 combines with J gene TRBJ1-1; a possible D gene is TRBD1 (6 bases). Trimming took 6 bases from V and 3 from J, leaving 17 bases between them. Germline V gene lookup returns CDR1 MNHEY and CDR2 SMNVEV (reference sequence). The CDR3 is 15 residues long. The CDR3 coding sequence is TGTGCCAGCAGCCCACAGGGCATGACCGACACTGAAGCTTTCTTT. Protein sequence: CASSPQGMTDTEAFF.

V and J are TRBV6-5 and TRBJ1-2; D not resolved. CDR1 is MNHEY, CDR2 SVGAGI, per germline. V lost 0 bases and J 10 bases, leaving 18 bases between the germline ends. CDR3 length: 15 residues. CDR3 loop: CASSYSSSAVIDYTF. The DNA for the CDR3 is TGTGCCAGCAGTTACTCGTCCAGCGCGGTAATTGACTACACCTTC.

This rearrangement joins TRBV25-1 to TRBJ1-1, with TRBD1 matching 7 bases. Germline lookup yields CDR1 MGHDK and CDR2 SYGVNS. This CDR3 spans 15 amino acids. V trimming: 6 bases; J trimming: 3 bases; junction bases outside the gene matches: 10. CDR3 protein: CASSHGQAFYTEAFF. In DNA form, the CDR3 reads TGTGCCAGCAGCCACGGACAGGCATTTTACACTGAAGCTTTCTTT.

The rearrangement joins TRBV19 to TRBJ1-2; the match to TRBD1 covers 9 bases. Germline lookup yields CDR1 LNHDA and CDR2 SQIVND (reference sequence). The ends lost 3 bases at V and 4 bases at J; junction bases unmatched: 3. The CDR3 is made up of 14 amino acids. CDR3 sequence: CASSMGQGPYGYTF. The CDR3 region has the DNA TGTGCCAGTAGTATGGGACAGGGACCCTATGGCTACACCTTC.

The CDR3 loop is CASSFGRAGTEAFF. CDR3 bases: TGTGCCAGCAGCTTCGGCAGGGCCGGGACTGAAGCTTTCTTT. This chain connects TRBV5-6 to TRBJ1-1, with D possibly being TRBD1 (5 bases). The V end lost 2 bases, the J end lost 5 bases, and 13 bases lay between the germline ends. Per the germline V gene, CDR1 is SGHDT and CDR2 is YYEEEE. The CDR3 extends over 14 amino acids. Together with reference TRBV5-6 and TRBJ1-1, the CDR3 gives the full variable domain: DAGVTQSPTHLIKTRGQQVTLRCSPKSGHDTVSWYQQALGQGPQFIFQYYEEEERQRGNFPDRFSGHQFPNYSSELNVNALLLGDSALYLCASSFGRAGTEAFFGQGTRLTVV.

The V gene is TRBV5-1, the J gene TRBJ2-1; D ambiguous. Germline loops: CDR1 SGHRS, CDR2 YFSETQ. Trimming left V 0 bases short and J 0 bases short, with 7 bases between. The CDR3 is 15 residues long. This CDR3 is CASSLAHSSYNEQFF. CDR3 sequence (DNA): TGCGCCAGCAGCTTGGCCCATAGCTCCTACAATGAGCAGTTCTTC.

This clone appeared a few times. The V gene is TRBV5-8, the J gene TRBJ1-1; D call uncertain. This CDR3 comprises 15 residues. The V end lost 4 bases, the J end lost 5 bases, and 18 bases lay between the germline ends. CDR1 is SGHTS, CDR2 YDEGEE, per germline. CDR3 sequence reads: CASSGKRRLITEAFF. The CDR3 coding sequence is TGTGCCAGCAGCGGAAAGAGGAGGTTAATTACTGAAGCTTTCTTT.

This chain joins TRBV11-2 and TRBJ1-1; D possibly corresponds to TRBD1 (5 bases). This CDR3 has 14 residues. Germline CDR1 reads SGHAT; CDR2 reads FQNNGV. The V and J ends lost 5 bases and 2 bases respectively, with 12 bases between them. For the CDR3, the DNA is TGTGCCAGCAGCGTTTCCGGGACTAACACTGAAGCTTTCTTT. This translates into CASSVSGTNTEAFF.

V usage is TRBV5-1 and J usage is TRBJ2-7; the D gene is possibly TRBD2 (5 bases). CDR3 length equals 16 residues. Germline loops: CDR1 SGHRS, CDR2 YFSETQ. The germline V and J ends were trimmed by 1 base and 2 bases, with 16 bases remaining between them. The CDR3 DNA is TGCGCCAGCAGCTTGAGTCTTATTCCCGGGGCCTACGAGCAGTACTTC. It specifies CASSLSLIPGAYEQYF.

The CDR3 DNA follows: TGTGCCAGTAGTATTGGCAGGTACAATGAGCAGTTCTTC. This encodes CASSIGRYNEQFF. The gene calls are TRBV19 and TRBJ2-1; D gene uncertain. The CDR3 is 13 amino acids. V lost 3 bases, J lost 4 bases, and 7 bases lay in between. Germline CDR1 LNHDA, CDR2 SQIVND (reference sequence). The full variable domain, with the rest looked up from reference TRBV19 and TRBJ2-1, is DGGITQSPKYLFRKEGQNVTLSCEQNLNHDAMYWYRQDPGQGLRLIYYSQIVNDFQKGDIAEGYSVSREKKESFPLTVTSAQKNPTAFYLCASSIGRYNEQFFGPGTRLTVL.

This sequence joins TRBV7-2 and TRBJ1-2; maybe TRBD1 (6 bases). The CDR3 consists of 13 residues. V lost 5 bases, J lost 8 bases, and 15 bases lay in between. Germline assignment: CDR1 SGHTA and CDR2 FQGNSA. CDR3 sequence (DNA): TGTGCCAGCAGCAGGGGGTGGGGAGAAGGCTACACCTTC. Translation gives CASSRGWGEGYTF. Full variable domain (rest looked up from reference TRBV7-2 and TRBJ1-2): GAGVSQSPSNKVTEKGKDVELRCDPISGHTALYWYRQSLGQGLEFLIYFQGNSAPDKSGLPSDRFSAERTGGSVSTLTIQRTQQEDSAVYLCASSRGWGEGYTFGSGTRLTVV.

The chain links TRBV19 to TRBJ2-5; 15 nucleotides match TRBD2. The CDR3 runs to 16 residues. V lost 4 bases and J lost 3; bases outside the gene matches: 3. Germline V gene data show CDR1 as LNHDA and CDR2 as SQIVND (reference sequence). CDR3 loop: CASSRTSGGAKETQYF. The CDR3 coding sequence is TGTGCCAGTAGTAGGACTAGCGGGGGGGCAAAAGAGACCCAGTACTTC. The full variable domain, in which reference TRBV19 and TRBJ2-5 provide the parts outside the CDR3, is DGGITQSPKYLFRKEGQNVTLSCEQNLNHDAMYWYRQDPGQGLRLIYYSQIVNDFQKGDIAEGYSVSREKKESFPLTVTSAQKNPTAFYLCASSRTSGGAKETQYFGPGTRLLVL.

The chain carries TRBV25-1 and TRBJ1-2; TRBD1 matches 7 bases. The germline V gene has CDR1 MGHDK and CDR2 SYGVNS. Unmatched junction bases numbered 5, after V lost 6 bases and J lost 4 bases. The CDR3 length is 13 residues. CDR3 bases: TGTGCCAGCAGGGGAACAGGGGTCTATGGCTACACCTTC. Its protein product is CASRGTGVYGYTF.

The J gene is TRBJ1-6, the V gene TRBV7-2; no definite D call. There are 17 residues in the CDR3. From germline, CDR1 is SGHTA and CDR2 FQGNSA. With 1 base removed from V and 0 bases from J, the gap between germline ends came to 10 bases. The CDR3: CASSLGPGSSYNSPLHF. The CDR3 DNA reads as TGTGCCAGCAGCTTAGGGCCGGGGAGCTCCTATAATTCACCCCTCCACTTT.

The chain recombines TRBV29-1 with TRBJ2-3, with TRBD2 matching 11 bases. The CDR3 length is 15 residues. Trimming cost V 5 bases and J 2 bases; bases outside gene matches: 6. CDR1 and CDR2 from the germline V gene are SQVTM and ANQGSEA. The CDR3 here is CSVPSSGRITDTQYF. As DNA, the CDR3 is TGCAGCGTTCCGTCTAGCGGGAGGATCACAGATACGCAGTATTTT.

The chain uses TRBV28 and TRBJ1-1, with a tentative D call TRBD1 (5 bases). Germline values: CDR1 MDHEN, CDR2 SYDVKM. V gave up 4 bases and J gave up 0 bases, with 12 bases separating them. The CDR3 extends over 15 amino acids. The CDR3 protein is CASSSGQDLNTEAFF. The DNA for the CDR3 is TGTGCCAGCAGTTCCGGACAAGACCTGAACACTGAAGCTTTCTTT.

J is TRBJ2-7 and V is TRBV9, with unresolved D. Per the germline V gene, CDR1 is SGDLS and CDR2 is YYNGEE. The CDR3 runs 13 residues. V was shortened by 4 bases and J by 1 base, with 9 bases between the two germline ends. The DNA for the CDR3 is TGTGCCAGCAGCCCTAAGCTTTCCTACGAGCAGTACTTC. Translated: CASSPKLSYEQYF.

The CDR3 DNA reads TGTGCCAGCAGCAGGGGGACAGGGACCCACCCCGATCAGCCCCAGCATTTT. This encodes CASSRGTGTHPDQPQHF. The gene calls are TRBV5-8 and TRBJ1-5; 9 bases line up with TRBD1. The CDR3 sequence is 17 residues long. V was pared by 4 bases and J by 5 bases, with 13 bases of the junction left unmatched. The germline V gene has CDR1 SGHTS and CDR2 YDEGEE.

The chain combines TRBV5-5 with TRBJ2-7, with D possibly TRBD1 on 5 matching bases. This CDR3 region has 15 residues. Germline V gene sequence: CDR1 SGHKS, CDR2 YYEKEE (reference sequence). The ends were cut back, 5 bases at V and 3 bases at J, with 18 bases in the middle. The CDR3 region has the DNA TGTGCCAGCAGTTTAGGGGCCATGGTTGGCTACGAGCAGTACTTC. This sequence encodes CASSLGAMVGYEQYF.

This clone qualifies as medium-sized (0.01 to 0.1%). The genes are TRBV28 and TRBJ1-4; D is unclear. The V end lost 3 bases, the J end lost 5 bases, and 25 bases lay between the germline ends. Germline CDR1 MDHEN, CDR2 SYDVKM. The length of the CDR3 is 19 residues. This chain's CDR3 is CASSFTALGVEQINEKLFF. The CDR3 region has the DNA TGTGCCAGCAGTTTTACGGCTCTGGGCGTTGAACAGATAAATGAAAAACTGTTTTTT.

The genes are TRBV9 and TRBJ2-1; the match to TRBD2 covers 7 bases. The V gene's germline CDR1 is SGDLS and CDR2 YYNGEE. The CDR3 extends over 15 amino acids. Unmatched junction bases numbered 4, after V lost 0 bases and J lost 4 bases. Here the CDR3 reads CASSVAGGPYNEQFF. The CDR3, as DNA: TGTGCCAGCAGCGTAGCGGGGGGACCATACAATGAGCAGTTCTTC.

The CDR3 DNA is TGCGCCAGCAGCGGGGCGGATACGCAGTATTTT. This translates into CASSGADTQYF. The rearrangement links TRBV5-1 to TRBJ2-3, with D perhaps TRBD1 (5 bases). V gave up 4 bases and J gave up 6 bases, with 6 bases separating them. The germline V gene encodes CDR1 SGHRS and CDR2 YFSETQ. This CDR3 has 11 amino acids.

The V gene is TRBV5-6, the J gene TRBJ1-1, with D possibly matching TRBD1 (6 bases). Trimming stripped 0 bases from V and 5 bases from J, with 8 bases between. The CDR3 is made up of 13 amino acids. Germline V CDR1 and CDR2: SGHDT, YYEEEE. The CDR3 sequence: CASSLVGTTEAFF. CDR3 in DNA: TGTGCCAGCAGCTTGGTCGGGACAACTGAAGCTTTCTTT.

CDR3 protein: CASSQGPQETQYF. The CDR3 DNA reads as TGCGCCAGCAGCCAGGGGCCACAAGAGACCCAGTACTTC. The chain uses TRBV5-1 and TRBJ2-5, with D tentatively TRBD1 (6 bases). Germline values: CDR1 SGHRS, CDR2 YFSETQ. The V and J ends lost 4 bases and 2 bases respectively, with 9 bases between them. The CDR3 totals 13 residues.

The chain uses TRBV15 and TRBJ2-7, with a weak D call TRBD1 (5 bases). Germline V gene data show CDR1 as LNHNV and CDR2 as YYDKDF (reference sequence). V lost 4 bases and J 2 bases, leaving 15 bases between the germline ends. The CDR3 consists of 15 residues. The CDR3 protein is CATSNPPAGTYEQYF. CDR3 coding DNA: TGTGCCACCAGCAACCCGCCGGCAGGGACCTACGAGCAGTACTTC.

The V call is TRBV25-1, the J call TRBJ1-2; D is unclear. This CDR3 comprises 12 residues. Trimming took 8 bases from V and 4 from J, leaving 11 bases between them. Germline CDR1 reads MGHDK; CDR2 reads SYGVNS. The CDR3 here is CASLASGYGYTF. In nucleotides, the CDR3 is TGTGCCAGCCTCGCCAGCGGCTATGGCTACACCTTC.

The J gene is TRBJ2-1, the V gene TRBV30, with 8 bases fitting TRBD1. Germline V CDR1 and CDR2: GTSNPN, SVGIG (reference sequence). Trimming cost V 3 bases and J 4 bases; bases outside gene matches: 5. The CDR3 is 14 residues long. CDR3 coding DNA: TGTGCCTGGAGGCGGGACAGGCAATACAATGAGCAGTTCTTC. Amino acids: CAWRRDRQYNEQFF. The whole variable domain, filled in from reference TRBV30 and TRBJ2-1, reads SQTIHQWPATLVQPVGSPLSLECTVEGTSNPNLYWYRQAAGRGLQLLFYSVGIGQISSEVPQNLSASRPQDRQFILSSKKLLLSDSGFYLCAWRRDRQYNEQFFGPGTRLTVL.